This record looks at one TCR beta chain sequence and its context. The antigen it binds to is not known. It has no much larger one-base neighbor in the sample; base qualities were not kept. This sample was included in a study of response to subunit inactivated influenza vaccine (dated by TCRdb to about 2018). Regarding the complete study: Deep quantitative profiling of the T cell receptor repertoire was used in the study to follow responses to a trivalent subunit inactivated influenza vaccine.

From its cysteine to its phenylalanine, the CDR3 spans 20 amino acids. The CDR3 DNA has 60 bases and is translated from base 1. Trimming takes 4 bases off V and 3 bases off J; junction bases not matched to a gene: 20. CDR1 is given as LGHNA and CDR2 as YNFKEQ, both from the germline V gene. Libraries were constructed by RT-PCR. TCRdb names Illumina HiSeq 2500 as the instrument used. TCRdb cleaned the public reads at Q25 with fastp, built clones with MiXCR and kept in-frame beta chains. Rows are unified per CDR3 protein, each entry keeping the most common DNA and genes. This sample is represented by under 850,000 distinct CDR3 sequences; roughly 18% of them were singletons. The ten largest clones add up to around 9.9% of the sample. Study-wide findings and limitations: It was suggested by the authors that each seasonal influenza vaccination may recruit only a limited number of new T cells.

The chain uses TRBV4-2 and TRBJ2-1; 8 bases in between match TRBD2. The source was PBMCs from blood, collected about 5 days after vaccination. This receptor was obtained from a man in his fifties who received an inactivated influenza vaccine. Donor details come from another sample of the same person, matched by shared clones. The DNA sequence is TGTGCCAGCAGCCCCCTGGAGGGTGCTAGGCCCGGGACTAGCTACAATGAGCAGTTCTTC. It translates to CASSPLEGARPGTSYNEQFF.